This entry lists 13 T cell receptor beta chains sequenced from one sample in a study of cytotoxic CD8 clonotypes in ibrutinib-treated CLL. Sequencing was performed with immunoSEQ multiplex PCR; in TCRdb, only in-frame clones are kept and a portion is missing. The data hold about 68,000 clones, with approximately 71% observed a single time. The sample in question was PBMCs, obtained after 12 months of ibrutinib treatment. Receptors were obtained from a human donor with chronic lymphocytic leukemia.

The V gene is TRBV5-6, the J gene TRBJ1-2; D remains ambiguous. Trimming removed 0 bases from V and 5 bases from J, with 11 bases in between. This CDR3 contains 14 residues. Per the germline V gene, CDR1 is SGHDT and CDR2 is YYEEEE. CDR3 sequence reads: CASSLVGDPYGYTF. In DNA, the CDR3 is TGTGCCAGCAGCTTGGTGGGTGACCCGTATGGCTACACCTTC.

In this sample, this clone turned up a few times. The V call is TRBV10-3, the J call TRBJ1-2, with 7 positions matching TRBD1. V was pared by 3 bases and J by 1 base, with 5 bases of the junction left unmatched. This CDR3 is 15 amino acids long. Germline loops: CDR1 ENHRY, CDR2 SYGVKD. The DNA of the CDR3 is TGTGCCATCAGTGATGGGGACAGTGATAACTATGGCTACACCTTC. This encodes CAISDGDSDNYGYTF.

The chain joins TRBV29-1 to TRBJ2-5; D tentatively reads TRBD1 or TRBD2 (5 bases each). The V gene's germline CDR1 is SQVTM and CDR2 ANQGSEA. This CDR3 spans 15 amino acids. V was trimmed by 4 bases and J by 4 bases, leaving 19 bases between them. The CDR3 reads CSVVFSLGDGETQYF. Written as DNA, the CDR3 is TGCAGCGTTGTTTTTAGCTTGGGGGATGGAGAGACCCAGTACTTC.

The chain employs TRBV7-3 and TRBJ2-3; a possible D gene is TRBD2 (5 bases). The CDR3 contains 15 residues. Germline V gene data show CDR1 as SGHTA and CDR2 as FQGTGA. V gave up 5 bases and J gave up 2 bases, with 14 bases separating them. The CDR3 loop is CASSPPGSPTDTQYF. The CDR3 nucleotides are TGTGCCAGCAGCCCGCCGGGATCTCCCACAGATACGCAGTATTTT.

The rearrangement links TRBV9 to TRBJ1-1; D might be TRBD1 (5 bases). CDR1 SGDLS and CDR2 YYNGEE come from the germline V gene. V shed 3 bases and J shed 3 bases, with 18 bases lying between them. The CDR3 is made up of 16 amino acids. The CDR3 bases are TGTGCCAGCAGCGCGAAGGGACCTAGGATCGACACTGAAGCTTTCTTT. It encodes CASSAKGPRIDTEAFF.

The chain employs TRBV9 and TRBJ1-1, with D possibly TRBD1 on 6 matching bases. Germline CDR1 and CDR2: SGDLS and YYNGEE. V was cut by 0 bases and J by 3 bases, with 12 bases left in between. The length of the CDR3 is 15 residues. The CDR3 is CASSVVGGGDTEAFF. The CDR3 bases are TGTGCCAGCAGCGTAGTTGGAGGGGGGGACACTGAAGCTTTCTTT.

This sequence joins TRBV5-1 and TRBJ2-7; 7 nucleotides line up with TRBD1. Germline trimming cut 3 bases from V and 2 bases from J; bases unmatched to any gene: 8. The CDR3 contains 15 residues. Per the germline V gene, CDR1 is SGHRS and CDR2 is YFSETQ. CDR3 amino acids: CASSSSRQGPYEQYF. CDR3 DNA sequence: TGCGCCAGCAGCTCGTCCCGACAGGGACCCTACGAGCAGTACTTC.

The table lists this clone with a few counts. This chain joins TRBV2 and TRBJ1-2; D is undetermined. This CDR3 has 13 residues. V gave up 6 bases and J gave up 4 bases, with 12 bases separating them. CDR1 is SNHLY, CDR2 FYNNEI, per germline. This CDR3 reads CASRTSSTYGYTF. CDR3 in DNA: TGTGCCAGCAGGACAAGTTCTACCTATGGCTACACCTTC.

This chain joins TRBV9 and TRBJ1-6; 9 bases are a match to TRBD1. The CDR3 contains 15 residues. Germline CDR1 and CDR2: SGDLS and YYNGEE. Trimming took 3 bases from V and 8 from J; bases not matched to a gene: 6. CDR3 residues: CASSDGTGLDSPLHF. In DNA, the CDR3 is TGTGCCAGCAGCGATGGGACAGGGCTGGATTCACCCCTCCACTTT.

This sequence joins TRBV19 and TRBJ1-2; D not certain. V was trimmed by 9 bases and J by 7 bases, leaving 27 bases between them. The CDR3 is made up of 16 amino acids. CDR1 and CDR2 (germline): LNHDA, SQIVND (reference sequence). The CDR3 nucleotides are TGTGCCAGCCGAGCGGAGGCCTCGTGGGTAAGGACTGGCTACACCTTC. Translation gives CASRAEASWVRTGYTF. Using reference TRBV19 and TRBJ1-2 for the parts outside the CDR3, the full variable domain is DGGITQSPKYLFRKEGQNVTLSCEQNLNHDAMYWYRQDPGQGLRLIYYSQIVNDFQKGDIAEGYSVSREKKESFPLTVTSAQKNPTAFYLCASRAEASWVRTGYTFGSGTRLTVV.

The rearrangement uses TRBV15 and TRBJ2-2; 8 nucleotides align to TRBD1. Germline assignment: CDR1 LNHNV and CDR2 YYDKDF (reference sequence). There are 15 residues in the CDR3. V trimming: 3 bases; J trimming: 2 bases; junction bases outside the gene matches: 2. The CDR3 DNA follows: TGTGCCACCAGCAGTTCAGGGGGCAACACCGGGGAGCTGTTTTTT. Amino acid sequence: CATSSSGGNTGELFF.

V and J are TRBV11-2 and TRBJ1-1; D gene ambiguous. The ends were cut back, 5 bases at V and 0 bases at J, with 10 bases in the middle. The CDR3 length is 14 residues. Germline V lookup: CDR1 SGHAT, CDR2 FQNNGV. In DNA, the CDR3 is TGTGCCAGCAGCGCTAGTAGTGTGAACACTGAAGCTTTCTTT. Translating it yields CASSASSVNTEAFF. Looking up the rest from reference TRBV11-2 and TRBJ1-1 gives the full variable domain: EAGVAQSPRYKIIEKRQSVAFWCNPISGHATLYWYQQILGQGPKLLIQFQNNGVVDDSQLPKDRFSAERLKGVDSTLKIQPAKLEDSAVYLCASSASSVNTEAFFGQGTRLTVV.

V gene TRBV5-8 combines with J gene TRBJ2-7; TRBD1 agrees at 7 bases. The CDR3 has 11 residues. Germline V gene sequence: CDR1 SGHTS, CDR2 YDEGEE. Germline trimming cut 7 bases from V and 6 bases from J; bases unmatched to any gene: 4. CDR3 nucleotide sequence: TGTGCCAGCGAACGACAGGGCGAGCAGTACTTC. This gives the protein CASERQGEQYF.